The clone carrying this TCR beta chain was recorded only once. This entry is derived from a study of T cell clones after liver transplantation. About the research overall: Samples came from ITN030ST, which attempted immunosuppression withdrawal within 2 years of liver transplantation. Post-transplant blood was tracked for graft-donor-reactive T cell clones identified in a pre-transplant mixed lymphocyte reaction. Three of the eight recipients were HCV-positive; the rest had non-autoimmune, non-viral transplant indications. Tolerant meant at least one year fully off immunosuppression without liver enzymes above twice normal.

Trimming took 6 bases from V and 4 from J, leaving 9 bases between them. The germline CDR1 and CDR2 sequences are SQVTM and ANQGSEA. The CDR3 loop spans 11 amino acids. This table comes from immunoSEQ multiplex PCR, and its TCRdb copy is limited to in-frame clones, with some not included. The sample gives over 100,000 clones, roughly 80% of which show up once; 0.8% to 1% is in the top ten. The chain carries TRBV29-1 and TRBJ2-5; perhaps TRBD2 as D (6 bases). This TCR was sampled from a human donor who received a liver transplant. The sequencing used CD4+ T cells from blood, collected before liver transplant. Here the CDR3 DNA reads TGCAGCGTCGGGGGAACAGAGACCCAGTACTTC. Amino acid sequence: CSVGGTETQYF.